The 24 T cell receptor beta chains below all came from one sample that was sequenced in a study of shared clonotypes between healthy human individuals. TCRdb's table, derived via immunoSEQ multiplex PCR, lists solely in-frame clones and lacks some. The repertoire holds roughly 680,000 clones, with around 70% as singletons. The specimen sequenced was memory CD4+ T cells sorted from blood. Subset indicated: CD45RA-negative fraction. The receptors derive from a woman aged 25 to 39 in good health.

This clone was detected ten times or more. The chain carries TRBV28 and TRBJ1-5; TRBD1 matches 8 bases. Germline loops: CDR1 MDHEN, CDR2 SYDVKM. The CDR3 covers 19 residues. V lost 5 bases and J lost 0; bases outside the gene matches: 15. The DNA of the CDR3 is TGTGCCAGCAGTCACCCGGACAGGGTAAAGAACCTTAGCAATCAGCCCCAGCATTTT. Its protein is CASSHPDRVKNLSNQPQHF.

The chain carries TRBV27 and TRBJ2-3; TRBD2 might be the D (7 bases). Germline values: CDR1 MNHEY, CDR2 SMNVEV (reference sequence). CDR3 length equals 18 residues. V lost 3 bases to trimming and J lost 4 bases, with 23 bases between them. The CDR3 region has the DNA TGTGCCAGCAGTTTCGCGGGGGTCCCAAAACAGGGCGCAGATACGCAGTATTTT. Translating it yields CASSFAGVPKQGADTQYF.

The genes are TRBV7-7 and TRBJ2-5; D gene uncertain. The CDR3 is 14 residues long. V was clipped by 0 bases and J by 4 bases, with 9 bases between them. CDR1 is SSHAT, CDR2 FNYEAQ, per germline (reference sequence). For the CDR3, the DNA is TGTGCCAGCAGCTTAGCAGGGATTGGAGAGACCCAGTACTTC. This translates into CASSLAGIGETQYF.

The CDR3 protein is CASTLGQTNTEAFF. The CDR3 DNA reads as TGTGCCAGTACTCTGGGGCAGACGAACACTGAAGCTTTCTTT. The chain combines TRBV19 with TRBJ1-1; possibly TRBD1 for D (5 bases). The germline gives CDR1 LNHDA, CDR2 SQIVND (reference sequence). Trimming pared 7 bases from V and 1 base from J, leaving 13 bases between. The CDR3 sequence is 14 residues long.

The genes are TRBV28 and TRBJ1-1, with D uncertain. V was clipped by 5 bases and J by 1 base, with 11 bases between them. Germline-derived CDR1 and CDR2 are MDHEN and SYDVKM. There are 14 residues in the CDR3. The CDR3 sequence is CASSPQPANTEAFF. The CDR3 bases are TGTGCCAGCAGTCCACAACCCGCGAACACTGAAGCTTTCTTT.

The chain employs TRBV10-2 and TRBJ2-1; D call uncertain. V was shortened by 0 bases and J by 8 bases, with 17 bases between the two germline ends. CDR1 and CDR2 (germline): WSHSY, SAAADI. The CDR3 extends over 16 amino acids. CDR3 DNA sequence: TGCGCCAGCAGTGAGTCGTCCTCCCGGTTGGTCGATGAGCAGTTCTTC. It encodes CASSESSSRLVDEQFF.

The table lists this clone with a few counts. The CDR3 loop reads CASSLPGWTGDHEQYF. Written as DNA, the CDR3 is TGTGCCAGCAGCTTACCTGGCTGGACAGGGGACCACGAGCAGTACTTC. The chain recombines TRBV7-9 with TRBJ2-7; 9 bases fit TRBD1. The trim removed 2 bases at V and 5 bases at J, leaving 10 bases unmatched. Germline V gene lookup returns CDR1 SEHNR and CDR2 FQNEAQ (reference sequence). This CDR3 is 16 amino acids long.

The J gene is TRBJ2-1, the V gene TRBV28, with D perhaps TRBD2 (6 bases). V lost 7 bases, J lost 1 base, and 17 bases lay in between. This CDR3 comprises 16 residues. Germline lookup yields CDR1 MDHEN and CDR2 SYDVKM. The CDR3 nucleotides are TGTGCCAGCACCGGCCGGGGTGGGAGGTCCTACAATGAGCAGTTCTTC. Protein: CASTGRGGRSYNEQFF. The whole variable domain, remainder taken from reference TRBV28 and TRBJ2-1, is DVKVTQSSRYLVKRTGEKVFLECVQDMDHENMFWYRQDPGLGLRLIYFSYDVKMKEKGDIPEGYSVSREKKERFSLILESASTNQTSMYLCASTGRGGRSYNEQFFGPGTRLTVL.

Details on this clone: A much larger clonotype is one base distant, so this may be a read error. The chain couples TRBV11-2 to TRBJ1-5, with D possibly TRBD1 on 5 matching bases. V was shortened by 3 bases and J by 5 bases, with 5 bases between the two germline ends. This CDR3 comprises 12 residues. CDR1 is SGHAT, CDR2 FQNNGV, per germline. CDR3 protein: CASSFRDQPQHF. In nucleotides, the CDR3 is TGTGCCAGCAGCTTCAGGGATCAGCCCCAGCATTTT. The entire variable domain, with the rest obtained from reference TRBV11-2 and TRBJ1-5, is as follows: EAGVAQSPRYKIIEKRQSVAFWCNPISGHATLYWYQQILGQGPKLLIQFQNNGVVDDSQLPKDRFSAERLKGVDSTLKIQPAKLEDSAVYLCASSFRDQPQHFGDGTRLSIL.

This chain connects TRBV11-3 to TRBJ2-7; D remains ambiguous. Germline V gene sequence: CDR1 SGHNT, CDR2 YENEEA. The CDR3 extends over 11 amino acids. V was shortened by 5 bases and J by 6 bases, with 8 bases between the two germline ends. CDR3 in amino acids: CASSNALEQYF. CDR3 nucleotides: TGTGCCAGCAGCAACGCCCTCGAGCAGTACTTC.

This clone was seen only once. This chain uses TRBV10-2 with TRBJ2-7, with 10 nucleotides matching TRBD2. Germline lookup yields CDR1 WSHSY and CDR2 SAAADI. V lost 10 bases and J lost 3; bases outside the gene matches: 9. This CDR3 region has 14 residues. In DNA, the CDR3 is TGCGCCACCCGGGGACTAGCGAGAAACTACGAGCAGTACTTC. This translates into CATRGLARNYEQYF.

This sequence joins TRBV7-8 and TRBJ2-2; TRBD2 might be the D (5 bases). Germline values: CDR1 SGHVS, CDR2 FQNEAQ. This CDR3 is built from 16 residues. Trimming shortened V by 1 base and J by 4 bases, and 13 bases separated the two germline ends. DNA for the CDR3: TGTGCCAGCAGCTTAGGGAGGCCGCCAACCACCGGGGAGCTGTTTTTT. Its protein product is CASSLGRPPTTGELFF.

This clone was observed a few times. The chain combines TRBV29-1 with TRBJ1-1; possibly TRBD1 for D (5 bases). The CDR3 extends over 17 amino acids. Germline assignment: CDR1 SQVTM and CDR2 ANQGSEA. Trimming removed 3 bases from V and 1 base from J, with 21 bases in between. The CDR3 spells CSVDMGGIWSGNTEAFF. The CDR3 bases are TGCAGCGTTGATATGGGGGGGATTTGGTCAGGGAACACTGAAGCTTTCTTT.

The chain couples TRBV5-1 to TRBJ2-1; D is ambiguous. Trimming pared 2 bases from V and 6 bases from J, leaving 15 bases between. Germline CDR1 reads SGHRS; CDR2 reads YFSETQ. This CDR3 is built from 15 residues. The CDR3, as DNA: TGCGCCAGCAGCTTAGGTCTTATAGTGGCCAATGAGCAGTTCTTC. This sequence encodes CASSLGLIVANEQFF. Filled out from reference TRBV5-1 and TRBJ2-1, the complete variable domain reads KAGVTQTPRYLIKTRGQQVTLSCSPISGHRSVSWYQQTPGQGLQFLFEYFSETQRNKGNFPGRFSGRQFSNSRSEMNVSTLELGDSALYLCASSLGLIVANEQFFGPGTRLTVL.

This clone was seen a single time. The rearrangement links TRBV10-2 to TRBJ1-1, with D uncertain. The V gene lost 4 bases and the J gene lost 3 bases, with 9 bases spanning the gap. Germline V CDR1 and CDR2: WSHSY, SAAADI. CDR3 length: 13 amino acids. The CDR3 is CASSGVVYTEAFF. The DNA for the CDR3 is TGCGCCAGCAGTGGGGTCGTGTACACTGAAGCTTTCTTT.

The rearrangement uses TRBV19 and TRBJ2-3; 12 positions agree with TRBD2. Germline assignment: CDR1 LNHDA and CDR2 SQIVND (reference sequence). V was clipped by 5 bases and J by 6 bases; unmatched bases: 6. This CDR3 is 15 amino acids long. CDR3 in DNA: TGTGCCAGTAGTCCTAGCGGGAGGGAAACGGATACGCAGTATTTT. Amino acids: CASSPSGRETDTQYF.

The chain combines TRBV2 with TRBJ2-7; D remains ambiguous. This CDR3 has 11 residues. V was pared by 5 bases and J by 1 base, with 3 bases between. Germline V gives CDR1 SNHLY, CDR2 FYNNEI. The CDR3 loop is CASSRSYEQYF. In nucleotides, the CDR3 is TGTGCCAGCAGTAGGTCCTACGAGCAGTACTTC.

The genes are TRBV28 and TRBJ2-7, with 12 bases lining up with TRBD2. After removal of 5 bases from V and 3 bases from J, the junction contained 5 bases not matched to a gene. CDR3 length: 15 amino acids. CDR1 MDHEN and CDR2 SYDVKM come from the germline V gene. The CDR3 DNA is TGTGCCAGCAGTCCACTAGCGGGAGGTCACTACGAGCAGTACTTC. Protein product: CASSPLAGGHYEQYF. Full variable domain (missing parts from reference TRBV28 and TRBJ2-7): DVKVTQSSRYLVKRTGEKVFLECVQDMDHENMFWYRQDPGLGLRLIYFSYDVKMKEKGDIPEGYSVSREKKERFSLILESASTNQTSMYLCASSPLAGGHYEQYFGPGTRLTVT.

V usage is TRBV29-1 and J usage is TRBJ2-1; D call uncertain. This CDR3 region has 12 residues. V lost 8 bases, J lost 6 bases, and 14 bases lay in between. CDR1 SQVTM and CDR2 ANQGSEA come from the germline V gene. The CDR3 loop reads CSSVVLPNEQFF. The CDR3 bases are TGCAGCTCGGTGGTACTCCCCAATGAGCAGTTCTTC.

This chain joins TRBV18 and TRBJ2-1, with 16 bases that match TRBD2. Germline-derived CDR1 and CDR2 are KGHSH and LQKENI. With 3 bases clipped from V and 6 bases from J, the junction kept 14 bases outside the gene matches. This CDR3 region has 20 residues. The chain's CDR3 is CASSPLAGFGTSGRANEQFF. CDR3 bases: TGTGCCAGCTCACCCCTCGCCGGGTTCGGGACTAGCGGGAGGGCCAATGAGCAGTTCTTC.

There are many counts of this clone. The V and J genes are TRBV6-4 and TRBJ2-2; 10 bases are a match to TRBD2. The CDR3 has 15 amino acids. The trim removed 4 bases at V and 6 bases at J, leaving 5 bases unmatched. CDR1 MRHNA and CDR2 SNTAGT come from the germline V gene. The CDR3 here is CASSVLAGVPGELFF. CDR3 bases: TGTGCCAGCAGTGTCCTAGCGGGAGTCCCCGGGGAGCTGTTTTTT.

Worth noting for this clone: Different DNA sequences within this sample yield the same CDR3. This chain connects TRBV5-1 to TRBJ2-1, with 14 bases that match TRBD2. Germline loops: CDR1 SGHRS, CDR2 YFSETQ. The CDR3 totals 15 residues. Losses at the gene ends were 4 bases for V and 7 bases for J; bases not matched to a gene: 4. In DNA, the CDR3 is TGCGCCAGCAGCAGACTAGCGGGAGGGGGGAATGAGCAGTTCTTC. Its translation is CASSRLAGGGNEQFF.

CDR3 coding DNA: TGTGCCAGCAGTTCAACAGTCCTAGCCCAGACAGAGCAGTACTTC. It is translated as CASSSTVLAQTEQYF. The V gene is TRBV11-2, the J gene TRBJ2-7; a possible D gene is TRBD2 (5 bases). This CDR3 is built from 15 residues. Germline V gene data show CDR1 as SGHAT and CDR2 as FQNNGV. V lost 6 bases and J lost 7, with 22 bases in between.

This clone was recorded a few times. CDR3 bases: TGCGCCAGCGCCACAGGGTGGGGGAGCCAAGAGACCCAGTACTTC. Translation: CASATGWGSQETQYF. The J gene is TRBJ2-5, the V gene TRBV5-1, with D possibly being TRBD1 (6 bases). This CDR3 region has 15 residues. The germline gives CDR1 SGHRS, CDR2 YFSETQ. The V and J ends lost 7 bases and 1 base respectively, with 17 bases between them. The whole variable domain, remainder taken from reference TRBV5-1 and TRBJ2-5, is KAGVTQTPRYLIKTRGQQVTLSCSPISGHRSVSWYQQTPGQGLQFLFEYFSETQRNKGNFPGRFSGRQFSNSRSEMNVSTLELGDSALYLCASATGWGSQETQYFGPGTRLLVL.